The sequence of this T cell receptor beta chain was determined in a study of OX40 agonist ivuxolimab in advanced cancers. In the study overall: Partial response was recorded in three patients: one hepatocellular carcinoma and two cutaneous melanoma cases.

Method: immunoSEQ multiplex PCR; TCRdb's copy keeps in-frame clones and lacks some. The data hold some 74,000 clones, with around 93% observed a single time. Germline lookup yields CDR1 LGHNA and CDR2 YNFKEQ. The CDR3 has 17 amino acids. V lost 3 bases and J lost 2; bases outside the gene matches: 8. The genes are TRBV4-2 and TRBJ2-3; 10 bases line up with TRBD2. This clonotype originated in an adult with an advanced solid tumor such as melanoma, head and neck, liver or kidney cancer. The material sequenced was CD4+ or CD8+ T cells sorted from blood, taken in a trial of the OX40 agonist ivuxolimab. As DNA, the CDR3 is TGTGCCAGCAGCCATGCATTAGCGGGAGGACCCACAGATACGCAGTATTTT. This gives the protein CASSHALAGGPTDTQYF.